This T cell receptor beta chain was documented in a study of CD8+CD57+ T cells in acquired aplastic anemia. Findings of the study overall: Controls did not differ significantly from patients in CD8+ Simpson's diversity. A set of approximately 29 CD8+ CDR3 sequences was shared between patients and controls, and these sequences appeared highly expressed in patients.

This CDR3 is 13 amino acids long. The germline V and J ends were trimmed by 6 bases and 4 bases, with 10 bases remaining between them. Germline V gene data show CDR1 as MNHEY and CDR2 as SVGEGT. With regard to this clonotype: Its target is not known.

The use of genomic DNA as template underpinned the TCR beta VDJ and CDR3 profiling. TCRdb redid the calling of the reads with MiXCR, one entry per CDR3 protein. This sample yields about 190,000 distinct CDR3 sequences, of which approximately 49% are seen a single time; roughly 15% belongs to the top ten. Sequenced input: sorted CD4+, CD8+, or CD8+CD57+ T cells (not recorded which) from PBMCs. The V and J genes are TRBV6-2 or TRBV6-3 and TRBJ2-1; D is unresolved. The clonotype was recovered from a human donor in good health, serving as a control. The CDR3 loop reads CASRESAYNEQFF. CDR3 DNA: TGTGCCAGCAGAGAATCCGCGTACAATGAGCAGTTCTTC.